These 11 T cell receptor beta chains were sequenced from one sample in a study of vaccination effects on CD4 cells after COVID-19. This table comes from immunoSEQ multiplex PCR, and its TCRdb copy is limited to in-frame clones, with some not included. Of tens of thousands of clones in the sample, 66% were seen once. With the ViraFEST assay, the study expanded antigen-specific CD4+ T cells using viral peptide pools, then sequenced them. Subsequent to a culture period of approximately 11 days, CD4+ T cells were isolated. Among the vaccine recipients, none had a prior SARS-CoV-2 infection, and nucleocapsid antibodies were negative. Their target antigens are unknown. The sequenced sample was CD4+ T cells from PBMCs cultured with HCoV-OC43 spike peptides, obtained before COVID-19 vaccination. Subset noted: HCoV-OC43 spike overlapping peptide pool stimulation. All receptors derive from a human donor who received a COVID-19 vaccine.

In this sample, this clone turned up once. V is TRBV6-5 and J is TRBJ1-4, with TRBD1 as a possible D gene (6 bases). Germline V CDR1 and CDR2: MNHEY, SVGAGI. V lost 9 bases and J 8 bases, leaving 19 bases between the germline ends. The CDR3 has 14 amino acids. In DNA form, the CDR3 reads TGTGCCAGTAGGGGGGGGTACAGCAACGAAAAACTGTTTTTT. Its translation: CASRGGYSNEKLFF.

In regard to this clone: One end of the junction does not line up with germline, which may come from a read error. The genes are TRBV11-2 and TRBJ1-3, with D maybe TRBD1 (6 bases). The CDR3 length is 17 residues. Looked up from germline, CDR1 is SGHAT and CDR2 is FQNNGV. The CDR3 DNA reads as TGTGCCAGCAGCCCAGGGGTTGGACGGTACTCTGGAAACACCATGTATTTT. Translated, it gives CASSPGVGRYSGNTMYF.

The chain links TRBV2 to TRBJ2-3, with TRBD2 identical over 11 bases. From germline, CDR1 is SNHLY and CDR2 FYNNEI. CDR3 length: 14 amino acids. V shed 7 bases and J 5 bases; nucleotides not matched to a gene: 5. The DNA for the CDR3 is TGTGCCAGCAACCTAGCGGGGGGACTAGATACGCAGTATTTT. Its protein product is CASNLAGGLDTQYF. The variable domain in full, with the rest retrieved from reference TRBV2 and TRBJ2-3, is EPEVTQTPSHQVTQMGQEVILRCVPISNHLYFYWYRQILGQKVEFLVSFYNNEISEKSEIFDDQFSVERPDGSNFTLKIRSTKLEDSAMYFCASNLAGGLDTQYFGPGTRLTVL.

V is TRBV21-1 and J is TRBJ2-5. TRBV21-1 is a recognized pseudogene. The CDR3 contains 17 residues. The CDR3 sequence is CASSKEAGHPTKETQYF. Written as DNA, the CDR3 is TGTGCCAGCAGCAAAGAGGCGGGACACCCAACCAAAGAGACCCAGTACTTC.

The V gene is TRBV24-1, the J gene TRBJ2-2; D remains ambiguous. The CDR3 loop spans 14 amino acids. Per the germline V gene, CDR1 is KGHDR and CDR2 is SFDVKD. V was cut by 4 bases and J by 1 base, with 6 bases left in between. The CDR3 nucleotides read TGTGCCACCAGTGACAGACAGAACACCGGGGAGCTGTTTTTT. It translates to CATSDRQNTGELFF.

The rearrangement links TRBV27 to TRBJ1-2, with D possibly TRBD1 on 6 matching bases. The CDR3 is 16 amino acids. Trimming shortened V by 0 bases and J by 2 bases, and 13 bases separated the two germline ends. CDR1 is MNHEY, CDR2 SMNVEV, per germline (reference sequence). CDR3 region: CASSLSWPGQNYGYTF. CDR3 DNA: TGTGCCAGCAGTTTATCCTGGCCAGGACAGAACTATGGCTACACCTTC.

The V and J genes are TRBV6-5 and TRBJ1-2; 10 bases map to TRBD1. The CDR3 is 14 residues long. Germline loops: CDR1 MNHEY, CDR2 SVGAGI. The V gene end was trimmed by 6 bases and the J gene end by 4 bases; junction bases not matched to a gene: 5. This CDR3 is CASRVGQGIYGYTF. For the CDR3, the DNA is TGTGCCAGCAGAGTGGGACAGGGGATCTATGGCTACACCTTC.

The chain has TRBV6-2 or TRBV6-3 and TRBJ2-2, with a weak D call TRBD1 (7 bases). V shed 5 bases and J shed 5 bases, with 15 bases lying between them. From germline, CDR1 is MNHEY and CDR2 SVGEGT. This CDR3 comprises 15 residues. Here the CDR3 DNA reads TGTGCCAGCAGTAAAGACAGGGCGGGGACCGGGGAGCTGTTTTTT. It specifies CASSKDRAGTGELFF.

This chain uses TRBV14 with TRBJ2-1; 7 bases agree with TRBD2. This CDR3 spans 18 amino acids. After removal of 1 base from V and 2 bases from J, the junction contained 11 bases not matched to a gene. Looked up from germline, CDR1 is SGHDN and CDR2 is FVKESK. The CDR3 is CASSQGWVAGQPYNEQFF. The DNA of the CDR3 is TGTGCCAGCAGCCAAGGGTGGGTAGCGGGCCAGCCCTACAATGAGCAGTTCTTC. Variable domain in full (rest from reference TRBV14 and TRBJ2-1): EAGVTQFPSHSVIEKGQTVTLRCDPISGHDNLYWYRRVMGKEIKFLLHFVKESKQDESGMPNNRFLAERTGGTYSTLKVQPAELEDSGVYFCASSQGWVAGQPYNEQFFGPGTRLTVL.

This rearrangement joins TRBV4-1 to TRBJ2-6; perhaps TRBD1 as D (6 bases). Germline values: CDR1 MGHRA, CDR2 YSYEKL. V gave up 4 bases and J gave up 0 bases, with 13 bases separating them. CDR3 length equals 17 residues. The CDR3 spells CASSPQGQPSGANVLTF. CDR3 bases: TGCGCCAGCAGCCCCCAGGGGCAGCCCTCTGGGGCCAACGTCCTGACTTTC.

Turning to this clone: Different DNA sequences within this sample yield the same CDR3. The J gene is TRBJ2-3, the V gene TRBV18; no clear D gene. This CDR3 contains 13 residues. Germline CDR1 is KGHSH and CDR2 is LQKENI. The V end lost 3 bases, the J end lost 0 bases, and 4 bases lay between the germline ends. The CDR3: CASSPPSTDTQYF. The CDR3 DNA is TGTGCCAGCTCACCCCCCAGCACAGATACGCAGTATTTT.